The subject of this entry is one T cell receptor beta chain. What it binds is unknown. V dropped 1 base and J dropped 9 bases, with 19 bases sitting between them. CDR1 and CDR2 from the germline V gene are LNHDA and SQIVND (reference sequence). This CDR3 has 16 amino acids. This record belongs to a study of shared clonotypes between healthy human individuals. General study points: What naive subsets generally showed was a larger estimated richness than memory subsets showed.

Naive CD8 cells lacked CD45RO and underwent positive selection for CCR7, leaving out terminally differentiated effector memory CD45RA+ cells. Original methodology: ImmunoSEQ gave junction-only sequences without quality scores, so filtering differed. Profiled with immunoSEQ multiplex PCR; TCRdb holds only in-frame clones, not every one. Clonal size and the V and J genes are those of that table, whereas D and trimming came from the DNA. The sample includes 1.5 million to 2.5 million clones, approximately 95% of them seen just once. This clonotype originated in a man between 18 and 35 years old in good health. The rearrangement links TRBV19 to TRBJ2-1; perhaps TRBD2 as D (5 bases). Sequenced: naive CD8+ T cells sorted from blood. The CDR3 sequence: CASSIGPSPAGGEQFF. In DNA, the CDR3 is TGTGCCAGTAGTATAGGGCCCAGTCCCGCGGGCGGTGAGCAGTTCTTC.